This record covers a single T cell receptor (beta chain). The sample belongs to a study of blood T cell repertoires in COVID-19. Authors' methods: From reference gene primer amplification, estimates of nucleated cell counts were derived. Assay: immunoSEQ multiplex PCR; the TCRdb copy retains only in-frame clones and omits some. V and J calls plus clone size are reproduced from that table; the DNA served to infer D and trimming. The sample holds more than 35,000 clones, about 88% seen once. Between the trimmed V and J ends, which lost 2 bases and 0 bases, there was a span of 6 bases. Per the germline V gene, CDR1 is SGHDT and CDR2 is YYEEEE. This CDR3 contains 15 residues.

The V call is TRBV5-6, the J call TRBJ2-6; no reliable D call. This receptor was obtained from a man aged 70 or older with acute or convalescent COVID-19. Sequenced: peripheral blood. The CDR3 region is CASSFPGSGANVLTF. The CDR3 DNA follows: TGTGCCAGCAGCTTTCCCGGCTCTGGGGCCAACGTCCTGACTTTC. Drawing the rest from reference TRBV5-6 and TRBJ2-6, the complete variable domain is DAGVTQSPTHLIKTRGQQVTLRCSPKSGHDTVSWYQQALGQGPQFIFQYYEEEERQRGNFPDRFSGHQFPNYSSELNVNALLLGDSALYLCASSFPGSGANVLTFGAGSRLTVL.